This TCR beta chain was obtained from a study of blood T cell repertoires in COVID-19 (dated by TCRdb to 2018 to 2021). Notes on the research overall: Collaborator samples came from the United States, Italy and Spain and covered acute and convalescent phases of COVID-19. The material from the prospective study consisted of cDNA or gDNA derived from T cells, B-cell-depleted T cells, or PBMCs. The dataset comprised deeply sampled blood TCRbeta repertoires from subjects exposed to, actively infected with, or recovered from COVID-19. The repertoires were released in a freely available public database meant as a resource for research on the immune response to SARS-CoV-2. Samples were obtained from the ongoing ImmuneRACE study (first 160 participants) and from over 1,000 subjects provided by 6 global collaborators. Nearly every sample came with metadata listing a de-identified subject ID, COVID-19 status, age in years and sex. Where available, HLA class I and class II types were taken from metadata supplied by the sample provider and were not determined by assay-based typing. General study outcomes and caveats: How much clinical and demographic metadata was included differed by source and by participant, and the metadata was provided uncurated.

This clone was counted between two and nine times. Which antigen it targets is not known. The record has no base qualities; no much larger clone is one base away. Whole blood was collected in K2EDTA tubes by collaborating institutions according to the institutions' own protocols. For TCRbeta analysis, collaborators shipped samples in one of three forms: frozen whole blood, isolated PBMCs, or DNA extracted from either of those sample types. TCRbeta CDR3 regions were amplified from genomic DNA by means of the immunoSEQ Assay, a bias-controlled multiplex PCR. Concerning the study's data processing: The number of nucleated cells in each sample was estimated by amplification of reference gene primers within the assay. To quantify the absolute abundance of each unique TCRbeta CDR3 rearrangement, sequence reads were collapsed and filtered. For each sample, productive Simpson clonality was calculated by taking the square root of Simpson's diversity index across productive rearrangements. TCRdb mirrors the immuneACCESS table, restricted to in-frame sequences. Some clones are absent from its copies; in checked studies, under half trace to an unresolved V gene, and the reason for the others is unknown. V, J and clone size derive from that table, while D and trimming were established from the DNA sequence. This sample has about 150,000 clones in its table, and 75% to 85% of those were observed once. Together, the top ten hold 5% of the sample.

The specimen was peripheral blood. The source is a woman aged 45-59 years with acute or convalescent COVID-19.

DNA sequence: TGTGCCAGTAGTCACGACAGGGGACCCACAGATACGCAGTATTTT. Translated, it gives CASSHDRGPTDTQYF. This chain joins TRBV19 to TRBJ2-3; 8 bases in the middle match TRBD1. Taken from the germline V gene (reference sequence), the CDR1 and CDR2 loops are LNHDA and SQIVND. The junction shows trimming of 5 bases on V and 2 bases on J, and the gene matches do not reach 6 bases of it. Spanning cysteine to phenylalanine, the CDR3 consists of 15 amino acids. The retained sequence is limited to the CDR3, 45 bases, with the frame set at the first base.